This entry features one TCR beta chain sequence. Its antigen is not known. This specimen belongs to a study of T cell repertoires in cytomegalovirus infection. Study information: Indications came from public TCR beta signatures; they pointed to CMV infection and to a matching HLA type. Study-level points and caveats: Carriage of CMV together with the relevant HLA was identifiable through cumulative public TCR beta family frequency. Clonotype analysis showed dominance of the ex vivo response by HLA-C-restricted CMV-specific TCR beta clonotypes.

In TCRdb, the reads were re-called with MiXCR into one record per CDR3 protein. The data show around 47,000 distinct CDR3 sequences, with about 18% seen just once and around four fifths held by the top ten. The receptor comes from a human donor in good health (CMV status not recorded). Some clones in this sample may be carry-over from other donors' samples. The sample was CD8+ T cells from cultured PBMCs, taken from culture after CMV antigen stimulation.

As DNA, the CDR3 is TGTGCCAGTAGTAGCCCTTCGTGGATCAATCAGCCCCAGCATTTT. Translation: CASSSPSWINQPQHF. The chain joins TRBV19 to TRBJ1-5; no reliable D call. The V gene lost 4 bases and the J gene lost 3 bases, with 13 bases spanning the gap. Germline values: CDR1 LNHDA, CDR2 SQIVND (reference sequence). The CDR3 is made up of 15 amino acids.